This T cell receptor (beta chain) is from a study of blood T cell repertoires in COVID-19. On the study more broadly: Some COVID-19 samples were acute and others convalescent; all came from the United States, Italy and Spain.

Method: immunoSEQ multiplex PCR; TCRdb's copy keeps in-frame clones and lacks some. Of hundreds of thousands of clones listed, roughly four fifths are singletons. This sequence was found in a woman aged 80 or over with acute or convalescent COVID-19. Material: peripheral blood.

CDR3 DNA: TGCGCCAGCAGCAACTTAGCGGGGGGGAAGGCAGATACGCAGTATTTT. Its translation is CASSNLAGGKADTQYF. The gene calls are TRBV4-1 and TRBJ2-3; TRBD2 matches at 11 bases. Per germline, CDR1 MGHRA and CDR2 YSYEKL. This CDR3 is 16 amino acids long. With 5 bases clipped from V and 4 bases from J, the junction kept 8 bases outside the gene matches.